This T cell receptor beta chain was obtained from a study of blood T cells in healthy people across ages. A second PCR, run for about 6 to 11 cycles, used a sample-barcoded 5' primer plus a J-beta primer mix. TCRdb re-derived calls from the 5' RACE reads in MiXCR, one entry per CDR3 protein. The sample contains some 640,000 distinct CDR3 sequences, about 30% of which appear only once. The study recruited healthy Caucasian donors from Russia who were aged roughly 6 to 95. Total RNA extraction produced at least 6 micrograms (per sample) for the study. V dropped 2 bases and J dropped 5; count of bases not matched to a gene: 5. CDR3 size: 16 residues. Germline V CDR1 and CDR2: LGHDT, YNNKEL (reference sequence). General study results and limits: From one million sequenced T cells, diversity estimates were lower bounds. Significant beta diversity loss was already apparent by age around 36, declining roughly linearly.

This clonotype was seen ten or more times. Its antigen is still unknown. Sequenced input: blood. V is TRBV3-1 and J is TRBJ2-1; 11 bases are a match to TRBD2. The origin of this receptor is a woman over 75 in good health. The CDR3 loop reads CASSQPSGGSHNEQFF. The CDR3 coding sequence is TGTGCCAGCAGCCAACCTAGCGGGGGGTCCCACAATGAGCAGTTCTTC.